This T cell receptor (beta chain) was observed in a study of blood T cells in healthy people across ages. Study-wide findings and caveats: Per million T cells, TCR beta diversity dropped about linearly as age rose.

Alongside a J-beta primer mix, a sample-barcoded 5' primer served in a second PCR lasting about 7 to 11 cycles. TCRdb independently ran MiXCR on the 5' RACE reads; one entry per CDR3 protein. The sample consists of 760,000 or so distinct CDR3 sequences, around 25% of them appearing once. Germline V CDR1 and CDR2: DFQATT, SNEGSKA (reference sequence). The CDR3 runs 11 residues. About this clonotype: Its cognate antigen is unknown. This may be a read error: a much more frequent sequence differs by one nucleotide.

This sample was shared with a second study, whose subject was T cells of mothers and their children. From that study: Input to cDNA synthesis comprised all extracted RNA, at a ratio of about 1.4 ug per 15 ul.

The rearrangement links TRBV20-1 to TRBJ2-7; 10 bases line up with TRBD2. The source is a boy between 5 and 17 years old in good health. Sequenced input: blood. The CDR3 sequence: CSPSGSYEQYF. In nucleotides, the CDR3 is TGCAGTCCTAGCGGGAGCTACGAGCAGTACTTC.